The 7 T cell receptor beta chains below all came from one sample that was sequenced in a study of CXCR3-negative and CXCR3-positive naive CD8 T cells. cDNA libraries for TRB were generated by 5' RACE incorporating UMI labels. TCRdb re-called the 5' RACE reads and shows each CDR3 protein once, DNA omitted. The sample holds 46,000 or so distinct CDR3 sequences. Sample: naive CXCR3- CD8+ T cells from blood. This sample's subset: CD45RO-CCR7+CD27+CD95- naive CD8+ T cells lacking CXCR3 (TNR3-). The source is a human donor in good health. Some clones in this sample may be carry-over from other donors' samples.

This chain joins TRBV5-1 and TRBJ2-7; without DNA, the TCRdb call of TRBD1 cannot be checked. Looked up from germline, CDR1 is SGHRS and CDR2 is YFSETQ. This CDR3 is 13 amino acids long. The CDR3 here is CASSLGQYYEQYF.

The chain carries TRBV7-9 and TRBJ2-3; with no DNA, the TCRdb D assignment of TRBD1 cannot be verified. The CDR3 covers 15 residues. Germline lookup yields CDR1 SEHNR and CDR2 FQNEAQ (reference sequence). CDR3 amino acids: CASSDRGNFSDTQYF.

This chain links TRBV7-9 with TRBJ1-2; TCRdb reports TRBD1, a call that lacks DNA to check it against. Per the germline V gene, CDR1 is SEHNR and CDR2 is FQNEAQ (reference sequence). CDR3 size: 14 residues. This chain's CDR3 is CASSLGTSTHGYTF.

The chain employs TRBV28 and TRBJ2-7; the TCRdb D gene call, TRBD1, has no DNA to confirm it. This CDR3 region has 15 residues. Germline V CDR1 and CDR2: MDHEN, SYDVKM. CDR3 loop: CASSATGTASYEQYF. The complete variable domain, with remaining parts taken from reference TRBV28 and TRBJ2-7, reads DVKVTQSSRYLVKRTGEKVFLECVQDMDHENMFWYRQDPGLGLRLIYFSYDVKMKEKGDIPEGYSVSREKKERFSLILESASTNQTSMYLCASSATGTASYEQYFGPGTRLTVT.

The gene calls are TRBV2 and TRBJ1-5. From germline, CDR1 is SNHLY and CDR2 FYNNEI. This CDR3 region has 13 residues. CDR3 protein: CARGGQNNQPQHF.

The chain recombines TRBV5-1 with TRBJ2-2; TCRdb's D gene call, TRBD1, goes unchecked for lack of DNA. The germline CDR1 and CDR2 sequences are SGHRS and YFSETQ. CDR3 length equals 15 residues. CDR3 residues: CASSLFDRGIRELFF.

The chain is built from TRBV28 and TRBJ2-2; TCRdb's D call of TRBD2 is untestable without DNA. The CDR3 sequence is 19 residues long. Per the germline V gene, CDR1 is MDHEN and CDR2 is SYDVKM. The chain's CDR3 is CASKGVGLAPPRDTGELFF.